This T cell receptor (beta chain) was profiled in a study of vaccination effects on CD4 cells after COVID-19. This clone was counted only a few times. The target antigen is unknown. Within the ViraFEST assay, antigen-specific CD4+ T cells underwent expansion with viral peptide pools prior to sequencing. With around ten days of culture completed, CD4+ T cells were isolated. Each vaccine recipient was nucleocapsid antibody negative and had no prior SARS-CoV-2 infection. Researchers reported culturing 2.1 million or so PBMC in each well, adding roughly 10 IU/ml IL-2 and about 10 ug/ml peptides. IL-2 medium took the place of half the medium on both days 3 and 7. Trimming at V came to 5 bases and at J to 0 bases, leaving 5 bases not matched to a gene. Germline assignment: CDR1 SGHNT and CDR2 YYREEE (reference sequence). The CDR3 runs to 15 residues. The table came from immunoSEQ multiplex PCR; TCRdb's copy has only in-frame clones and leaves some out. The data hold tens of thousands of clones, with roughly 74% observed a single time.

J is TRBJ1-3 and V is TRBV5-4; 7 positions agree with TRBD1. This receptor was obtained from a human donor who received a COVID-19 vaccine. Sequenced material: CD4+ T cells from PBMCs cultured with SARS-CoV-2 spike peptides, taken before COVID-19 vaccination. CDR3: CASRRDSSSGNTIYF. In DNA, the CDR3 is TGTGCCAGCAGACGGGACAGCTCCTCTGGAAACACCATATATTTT.